The source of this TCR beta chain is a study of blood T cells in healthy people across ages. This clonotype was seen a few times. A J-beta primer mix and a sample-barcoded 5' primer were used in a second PCR of roughly 6 to 11 cycles. TCRdb analysed the 5' RACE reads with MiXCR anew, one entry per CDR3 protein. Of some 1.5 million distinct CDR3 sequences in the sample, approximately 43% were seen once. The individuals who served as donors were healthy Caucasians living in Russia, aged roughly 6 to 90. PBMCs, at least 7 million per sample, were isolated. The CDR3 has 15 amino acids. Per the germline V gene, CDR1 is SEHNR and CDR2 is FQNEAQ (reference sequence). Deletions cut 5 bases from V and 3 bases from J, with 15 bases between.

Sequencing was carried out using blood. The receptor comes from a woman aged 18-30 years in good health. V is TRBV7-9 and J is TRBJ2-3; D might be TRBD2 (6 bases). The CDR3 nucleotides are TGTGCCAGCAGCCATCCGGGGGTTCATACAGATACGCAGTATTTT. Protein product: CASSHPGVHTDTQYF.